This T cell receptor (beta chain) was sequenced in a study of memory CD4+ T cells and cytomegalovirus serostatus (dated 2019 in TCRdb). Study-wide context: The 35 or so healthy Belgian adults in the cohort included 9 who were CMV seropositive and roughly 25 who were CMV seronegative. To replicate a published TCR-based CMV serostatus classifier, the researchers sequenced the CD4+ memory TCRbeta repertoires of a Belgian cohort whose cytomegalovirus serostatus was known. The paper as a whole reports these results and caveats: The results were read as suggesting that the CMV-associated TCR signature is, for the most part, present in the CD4+ memory repertoire. CMV serostatus prediction reached a median bootstrapped AUC of about 0.94 with the original framework and just under 0.93 with a US-trained random forest. On the Belgian cohort, the classifier built on the original framework reached a median bootstrapped AUC of around 0.95, with a 95% CI of 0.76-1.00. Among the 160 or so previously reported CMV-associated TCRbeta sequences, about 71 showed up in the CD4+ memory repertoires, with each one found in between one and five individuals. Only CD4+CD45RO+ memory cells were sequenced, in contrast to the original study, in which naive and memory CD4+ and CD8+ populations were covered.

Genomic DNA was extracted from sorted cells with the Quick-DNA Microprep Kit. TCRbeta DNA was amplified with the immunoSEQ hsTCRbeta kit following the manufacturer's protocol. An Illumina MiSeq instrument was used to sequence the TCRbeta libraries. As for the original processing: Once out-of-frame sequences had been removed, 2 million to 2.5 million distinct TCRbeta sequences were left, which works out to an average of roughly 70,000 per individual. Each individual was scored by the count of about 150 previously reported CMV-associated TCRbeta sequences and the total productive distinct TCRbeta count. A beta-binomial model was reimplemented in Python, and scikit-learn random forests with default parameters were trained on US cohort data. Classifier performance on the Belgian cohort was summarized as median AUC with percentile confidence intervals calculated over 10,000 bootstrap iterations. TCRdb obtained this table from immuneACCESS and retained in-frame rearrangements with V and J assigned. These tables miss some clones; where compared with another copy, unresolved V genes account for less than half of the shortfall, and the remainder is unexplained. That table furnishes V, J and clone size, whereas the DNA furnished D and trimming. The sample table records 25,000 to 30,000 clones; 70% to 85% of these occur just once. The ten largest account for 1% of the sample.

The V and J ends are trimmed by 4 bases and 2 bases, leaving 6 bases between them. Taken from the germline V gene, the CDR1 and CDR2 loops are SNHLY and FYNNEI. The CDR3 numbers 14 residues from cysteine through phenylalanine. The read is trimmed to its CDR3 DNA, 42 bases read in frame from base 1. A FACSAria II was used to sort memory CD4+ T cells, defined as single viable CD3+CD4+CD8-CD45RO+ cells. CMV serostatus was assessed using a Roche Elecsys assay, by which serum IgG against CMV pp150, pp28, p38 and p52 was detected. Once the samples were thawed, total CD4+ T cells were enriched through positive selection using CD4 magnetic microbeads. The samples came from a different study that was designed specifically to examine the CD4+ T cell memory repertoire. Peripheral blood mononuclear cells were isolated and cryopreserved following standard operating procedures; serum was stored at -80 °C. The staining used CD3-PerCP (BW264/56), CD4-APC (RPA-T4), CD45RO-PE (UCHT1) and CD8-Pacific Orange (3B5) antibodies, and Sytox blue was used to exclude non-viable cells.

A note on this clone: It lacks a known antigen. No base-level quality is on record; no much larger clone is a single base apart.

The specimen sequenced was memory CD4+ T cells from blood. The origin of this receptor is an adult in good health and CMV-seronegative. The chain couples TRBV2 to TRBJ2-6; the D gene identity is not certain. The CDR3 corresponds to CASSVTTGANVLTF. The bases are TGTGCCAGCAGTGTTACTACTGGGGCCAACGTCCTGACTTTC. The entire variable domain, with the stretches around the CDR3 drawn from the reference TRBV2 and TRBJ2-6 proteins, is EPEVTQTPSHQVTQMGQEVILRCVPISNHLYFYWYRQILGQKVEFLVSFYNNEISEKSEIFDDQFSVERPDGSNFTLKIRSTKLEDSAMYFCASSVTTGANVLTFGAGSRLTVL.